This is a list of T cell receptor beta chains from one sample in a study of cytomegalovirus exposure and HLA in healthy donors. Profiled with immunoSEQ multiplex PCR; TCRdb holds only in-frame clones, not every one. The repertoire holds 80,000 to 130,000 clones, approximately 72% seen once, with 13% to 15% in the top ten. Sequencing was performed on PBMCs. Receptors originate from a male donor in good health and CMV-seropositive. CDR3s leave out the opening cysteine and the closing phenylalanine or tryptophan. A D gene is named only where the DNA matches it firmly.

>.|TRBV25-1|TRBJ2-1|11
ASSPRGGGEQF
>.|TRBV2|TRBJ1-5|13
ASSGQTYSNQPQH
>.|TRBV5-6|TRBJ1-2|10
ASTRTVYGYT
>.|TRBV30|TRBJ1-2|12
AWRAPLVAQGYT
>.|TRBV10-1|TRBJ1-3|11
ASKPSSGNTIY
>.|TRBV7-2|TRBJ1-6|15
ASSDAPGAPPWSPLH
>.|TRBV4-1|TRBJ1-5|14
ASSQEGAAVGQPQH
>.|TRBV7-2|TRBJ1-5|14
ASSLGPNGLRQPQH
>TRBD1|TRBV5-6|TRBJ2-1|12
ASSPGRGQGEQF
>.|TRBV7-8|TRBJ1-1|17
ASSLALRGSLGMNTEAF
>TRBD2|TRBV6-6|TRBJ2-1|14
ASRPDLAGEYNEQF
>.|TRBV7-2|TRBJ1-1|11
ASSNGIHPEAF
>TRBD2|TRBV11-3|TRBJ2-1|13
ASSLSGGEGNEQF
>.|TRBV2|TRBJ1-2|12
ASSDHQGSISST
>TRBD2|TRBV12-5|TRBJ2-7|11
ASGLERGHEQY
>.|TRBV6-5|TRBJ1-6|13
ASSSSSGTGSPLH
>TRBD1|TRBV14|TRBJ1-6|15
ASSQALPGQYNSPLH
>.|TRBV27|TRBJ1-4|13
ASSLGGLGNEKLF
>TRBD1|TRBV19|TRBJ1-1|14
ASSLLYRGKNTEAF
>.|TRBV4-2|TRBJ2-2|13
ASSQDRSTPCELF
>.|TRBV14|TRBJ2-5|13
ASSQDGQPSGTQY
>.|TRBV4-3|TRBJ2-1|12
ASSQQSMSNEQF
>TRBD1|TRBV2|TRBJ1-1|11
ASSDGQGGKAF
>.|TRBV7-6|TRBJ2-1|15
ASSHLDSSTLGDEQF
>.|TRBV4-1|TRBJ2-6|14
ASSQVAGSGANVLT
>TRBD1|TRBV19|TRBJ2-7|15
ASSQTRQGAGRYEQY
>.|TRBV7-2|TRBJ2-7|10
ASSLLSFEQY
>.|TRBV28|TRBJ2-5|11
ASSLSYQETQY
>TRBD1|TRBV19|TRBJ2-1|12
ASSLGTAFGEQF
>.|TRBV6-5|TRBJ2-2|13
ASSYRGAEGGELF
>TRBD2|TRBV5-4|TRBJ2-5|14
ASSLVASGDQETQY
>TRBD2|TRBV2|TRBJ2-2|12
ASRGLVNTGELF
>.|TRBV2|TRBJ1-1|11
ASKDRTFTEAF
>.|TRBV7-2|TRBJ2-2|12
ASSLESGTGELF
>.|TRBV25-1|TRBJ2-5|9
ASTGGETQY
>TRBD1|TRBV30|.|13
AWSSGQGGAYEQY
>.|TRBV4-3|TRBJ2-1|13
ASSQIPTGTQEQF
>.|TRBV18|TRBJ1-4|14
ASSPPLGTANEKLF
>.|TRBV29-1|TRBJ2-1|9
SVVRGGEQF
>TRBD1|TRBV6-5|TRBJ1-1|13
ASSYYQGAGTEAF